Reported below is one T cell receptor beta chain. Antigen specificity is unknown. This record comes from a study of cytomegalovirus exposure and HLA in healthy donors. The PCR ran on 60 Vbeta and 13 Jbeta primers. Some clones are missing from TCRdb's copy, which holds only in-frame ones; the method was immunoSEQ multiplex PCR. The data hold roughly 30,000 clones, with around nine tenths observed a single time. Study-level points and caveats: Accurate HLA-A and HLA-B prediction from TCR beta sequences was reported for most subjects. A missense variant in DCLRE1C was later tied to TCR beta V- and J-gene trimming.

V gave up 6 bases and J gave up 7 bases, with 19 bases separating them. CDR1 is MNHNS and CDR2 is SASEGT in the germline V gene. This CDR3 has 15 amino acids. The sequencing sample was made of PBMCs. The receptor was isolated from a boy between 10 and 17 years old in good health and CMV-seronegative. V and J are TRBV6-1 and TRBJ1-3; weak D call: TRBD1 (6 bases). The CDR3 DNA follows: TGTGCCAGCAGCCCGGGGACAAGACTGGGGAACACCATATATTTT. This encodes CASSPGTRLGNTIYF.